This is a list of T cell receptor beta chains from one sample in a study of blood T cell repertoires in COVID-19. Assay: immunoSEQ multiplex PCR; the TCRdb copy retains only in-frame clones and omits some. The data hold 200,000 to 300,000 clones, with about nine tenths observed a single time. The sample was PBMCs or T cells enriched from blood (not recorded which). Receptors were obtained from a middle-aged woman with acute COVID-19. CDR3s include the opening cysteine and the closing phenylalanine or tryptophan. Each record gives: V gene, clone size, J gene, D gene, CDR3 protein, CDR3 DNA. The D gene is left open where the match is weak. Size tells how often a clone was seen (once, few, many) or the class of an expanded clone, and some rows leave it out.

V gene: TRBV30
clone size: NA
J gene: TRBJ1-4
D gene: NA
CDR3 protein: CAWSVTGEKLFF
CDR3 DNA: TGTGCCTGGAGTGTAACGGGTGAAAAACTGTTTTTT

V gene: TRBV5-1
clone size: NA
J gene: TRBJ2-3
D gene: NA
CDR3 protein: CASSLAGTFATDTQYF
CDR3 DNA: TGCGCCAGCAGCTTGGCCGGGACATTCGCCACAGATACGCAGTATTTT

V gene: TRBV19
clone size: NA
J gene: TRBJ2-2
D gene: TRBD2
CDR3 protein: CASRRTTLAGGRTGELFF
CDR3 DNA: TGTGCCAGTAGGAGGACGACCTTAGCGGGAGGGCGCACCGGGGAGCTGTTTTTT

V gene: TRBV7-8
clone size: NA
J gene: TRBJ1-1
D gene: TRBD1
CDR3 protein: CASSFDRGNEAFF
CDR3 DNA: TGTGCCAGCAGCTTCGACAGGGGTAATGAAGCTTTCTTT

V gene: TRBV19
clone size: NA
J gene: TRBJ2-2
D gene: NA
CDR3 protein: CASSPHMVTGELFF
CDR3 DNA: TGTGCCAGTAGCCCCCACATGGTAACCGGGGAGCTGTTTTTT

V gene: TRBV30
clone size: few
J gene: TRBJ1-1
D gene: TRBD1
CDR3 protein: CAWTTTGGRTEAFF
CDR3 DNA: TGTGCCTGGACCACGACAGGGGGAAGGACTGAAGCTTTCTTT

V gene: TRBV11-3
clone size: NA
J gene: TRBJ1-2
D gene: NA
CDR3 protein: CASSLGLDGYTF
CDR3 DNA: TGTGCCAGCAGCTTAGGACTCGATGGCTACACCTTC

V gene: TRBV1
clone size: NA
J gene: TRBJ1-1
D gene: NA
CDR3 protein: CTSSQGRFKNTEAFF
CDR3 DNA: TGCACCAGCAGCCAGGGGAGATTTAAGAACACTGAAGCTTTCTTT

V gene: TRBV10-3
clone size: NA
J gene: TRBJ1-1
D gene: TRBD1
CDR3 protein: CATEDRGTEAFF
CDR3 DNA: TGTGCCACCGAAGACAGGGGCACTGAAGCTTTCTTT

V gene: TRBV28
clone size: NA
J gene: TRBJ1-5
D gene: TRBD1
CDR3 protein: CASGTGNQPQHF
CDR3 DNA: TGTGCCAGCGGGACAGGTAATCAGCCCCAGCATTTT

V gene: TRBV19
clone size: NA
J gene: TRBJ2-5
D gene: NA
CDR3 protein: CASSIGGEGKGETQYF
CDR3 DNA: TGTGCCAGTAGTATAGGGGGGGAAGGAAAGGGAGAGACCCAGTACTTC

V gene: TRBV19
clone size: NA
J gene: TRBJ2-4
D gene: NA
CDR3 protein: CASNPGFSKNIQYF
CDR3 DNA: TGTGCCTCAAACCCGGGGTTCTCCAAAAACATTCAGTACTTC

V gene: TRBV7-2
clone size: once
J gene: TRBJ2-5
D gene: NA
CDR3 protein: CASSFSPKETQYF
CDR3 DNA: TGTGCCAGCAGCTTTTCCCCAAAAGAGACCCAGTACTTC

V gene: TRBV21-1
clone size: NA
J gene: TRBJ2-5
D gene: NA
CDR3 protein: CASSRDPGQGPIPTPQETQYF
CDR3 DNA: TGTGCCAGCAGCAGAGACCCAGGACAGGGGCCGATCCCCACCCCCCAAGAGACCCAGTACTTC